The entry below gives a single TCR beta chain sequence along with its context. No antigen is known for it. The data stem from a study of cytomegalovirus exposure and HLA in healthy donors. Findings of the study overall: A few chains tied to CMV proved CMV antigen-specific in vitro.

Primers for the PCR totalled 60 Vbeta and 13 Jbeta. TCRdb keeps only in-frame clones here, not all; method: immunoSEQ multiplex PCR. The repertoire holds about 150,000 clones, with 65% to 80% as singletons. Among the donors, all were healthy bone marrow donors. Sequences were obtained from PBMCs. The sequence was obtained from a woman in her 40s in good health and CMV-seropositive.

For the CDR3, the DNA is TGTGCCAGCAGCTTAGAAGCAGAGAGGGCCCATGAGCAGTTCTTC. Residues: CASSLEAERAHEQFF. This chain links TRBV7-2 with TRBJ2-1, with D possibly being TRBD2 (5 bases). V was cut by 1 base and J by 8 bases, with 15 bases left in between. The CDR3 has 15 residues. Germline V lookup: CDR1 SGHTA, CDR2 FQGNSA.